This T cell receptor beta chain emerged from a study of cytomegalovirus exposure and HLA in healthy donors (dated by TCRdb to the late 2010s). About the investigation overall: In an earlier analysis of about 560 of the donors, less than 350 Gb of sequence data and 95 million to 130 million unique TCR beta sequences from roughly 180 million T cells were reported. Typing coverage varied by locus: about 620-630 donors for A, B, C, DRB1 and DQB1; approximately 520 for DQA1; more than 600 for DPA1; under 490 for DPB1. Every repertoire in the discovery cohort had been generated on one and the same sequencing platform. In an earlier analysis of 587 of the donors, high-throughput TCR beta sequencing was used to judge whether each TCR beta V gene segment behaved as functional or pseudogenic. Roughly 5 DR-DQ haplotypes were handled as single units for association and clustering because linkage in the cohort was strong. Among the approximately 400 genotyped donors, approximately 76% belonged to the genetic ancestry cluster associated with self-reported Caucasian donors. A separate validation cohort of over 95 different subjects was used in addition to the roughly 700-subject first cohort. An early release covering more than 500 HLA-typed donors comprised about 290 gigabases of sequencing data and 65 million to 100 million unique TCR sequences. To study patterns of TCR occurrence, a later analysis re-analyzed previously published TCR beta repertoires from 700 or so donors and added high-resolution HLA genotyping. Among a few hundred genotyped donors of the cohort, an average of approximately 240,000 unique TCR beta nucleotide sequences were sequenced per donor, around 20% of them non-productive. The aim of the study was to test whether cataloging public T cell receptors could identify signatures of past pathogen exposure. Donor age, sex, ethnicity and CMV serostatus were collected together with the repertoire data. HLA typing included class I and class II loci at four-digit resolution. High-throughput TCR immunosequencing, statistical association of individual TCRs with disease status, and machine learning were combined to predict cytomegalovirus infection status. A later genetic analysis used genome-wide SNP genotypes for 398 of the 666 donors, treating that subset as a discovery cohort. The later analysis used no new phenotypic data to find candidate immune exposures, relying instead on TCR beta sequences and their occurrence across donors. The T cell repertoires of 550 to 850 subjects were profiled by immunosequencing and related to cytomegalovirus serostatus.

The cohort was made up of roughly 670 healthy bone marrow donors. At the time of sampling, all cohort members were nominally healthy, though unrecorded immune exposures were likely present. The donor was CMV seropositive and was included in the group of 250 to 350 seropositive cohort members. A peripheral blood sample was collected from each donor, and TCR beta sequencing was performed on peripheral blood mononuclear cells. The Qiagen DNeasy Blood Extraction Kit was used to extract genomic DNA from the blood cell samples. This clone was found once. Its antigen has not been determined. No quality values exist for individual bases; no much larger clone is one base distant. Beyond this particular receptor, the publication reports: In a later analysis, 15,000 to 20,000 TCR beta sequences were associated with specific HLA alleles at a false discovery rate of 0.05. A further reported finding was that TCR beta sequences accurately predicted the HLA-A and HLA-B alleles for most subjects in the first cohort. A later analysis found that TCR association rates varied across HLA loci, with DRB1 alleles showing the most associated TCRs and HLA-C alleles the fewest. A later analysis reported that several top co-occurrence clusters appeared linked to parvovirus B19, influenza, CMV and Epstein-Barr virus. Some IMGT-functional V segments, including TRBV6-2 and TRBV6-3, could not be distinguished by the 87-base-pair reads and were therefore excluded. According to a later genetic analysis, donors in an Asian-associated ancestry cluster had fewer N-insertions in productive TCRs than the approximately 690-donor mean. Some 15 rarely observed V segments, including chromosome 9 orphons, were excluded from the earlier analysis of several hundred of the donors because counts were too low. The classifier was reported to diagnose cytomegalovirus status with high specificity and sensitivity in both the original and validation cohorts. A total of fewer than 200 TCR beta chains were listed by the study as associated with cytomegalovirus. Roughly uniform sequencing depth across donors was assumed in presence/absence analyses, although this assumption may not hold. A few of the identified cytomegalovirus-associated TCR beta chains were confirmed in vitro to be specific for cytomegalovirus antigens. CMV serostatus was the only immune exposure information available for the cohort. The authors suggested that the approach could potentially be extended to other disease states and immunological phenotypes. A later analysis found that HLA-associated TCR beta chains were more clonally expanded and had lower generation probabilities than equally common non-associated chains. A later analysis found that most CMV-associated TCR beta chains appeared HLA-restricted, with HLA associations seemingly driven largely by CMV exposure. In an earlier analysis of about 600 of the donors, most TCR beta V segments appeared in productive rearrangements about 87% or about 30% of the time, broadly matching IMGT annotations. Only TCR beta chains were sequenced in this cohort, and the absence of alpha or paired-chain data limited detectable features. Assigning TCR associations to individual alleles was difficult when HLA alleles, especially DR and DQ, strongly co-occurred. Correlated functional status among segregating V segments might be attributable to linkage disequilibrium, but an unknown experimental factor could not be ruled out. Across donors, most TCR sequences were observed very rarely, whereas some public TCRs were present in many individuals. The sequencing pipeline was judged likely to have produced a cluster of highly shared sequence variants as a technical artifact. Because HLA typing was unavailable for some donors at each locus, only the typed subset was used in association tests. V-gene and J-gene trimming of TCR beta chains was associated with a missense DCLRE1C variant in a later genetic analysis, and the association was replicated in an independent cohort.

Libraries were prepared through the immunoSEQ multiplex PCR assay. The multiplex PCR relied on a mix of 60 forward primers for TCR Vbeta segments and 13 reverse primers for TCR Jbeta segments. The CDR3 region of rearranged TCR beta genes was amplified from genomic DNA with a multiplex PCR assay. On the Illumina HiSeq System, the amplified TCR beta libraries were sequenced as 87-base-pair reads. The paper's processing steps were these. A later analysis tallied roughly 76 million unique TCR beta chains across the 666 repertoires, and some 10 million of those chains were shared by two or more donors. A nearest-neighbor algorithm error-corrected the raw reads and collapsed the reads into unique sequences, merging closely related sequences to remove PCR and sequencing errors. To assign V, D and J gene segments, CDR3 sequences were aligned to IMGT reference sequences. For a sequence to be retained, a match of at least six nucleotides was required to both a V gene segment and a J gene segment. A rearrangement counted as productive if the CDR3 had no stop codons and remained in frame with V and J, and every other rearrangement counted as non-productive. CDR3 was defined according to IMGT convention as the region running from the second conserved V-encoded cysteine to the conserved J-encoded phenylalanine. The earlier analysis of about 570 of the donors excluded any sequence lacking an unambiguous match to a single V gene segment. An earlier analysis of 500 to 600 of the donors classified V segments as functional when productive rearrangements were above 56.7% and as segregating when the standard deviation between donors was above 5%. A statistical classification framework was built for diagnosing cytomegalovirus status from the catalog of TCR beta chain sequences. In a later analysis, V and J genes were assigned by comparing TCR nucleotide sequences against IMGT/GENE-DB human TR gene sequences. Using the TCRdist pipeline, a later analysis assigned CDR3 sequences along with most-parsimonious VDJ recombination scenarios. In a later analysis, every TCR beta chain was defined by the combination of its CDR3 amino acid sequence and its V-gene family, and reads without a unique V-gene family were dropped. In a later analysis, nearly 600 highly shared, low-generation-probability nucleotide sequences were removed to address suspected cross-contamination and a sequencing artifact. For each public chain, a later analysis derived a clonal expansion index from normalized ranks of inferred template counts within each repertoire. Generation probabilities in a later analysis came from a VDJ recombination model fitted to out-of-frame rearrangements, and those results were checked against IGoR. In a later analysis, hypergeometric tests were used to score TCR-TCR, TCR-HLA and TCR-CMV co-occurrence, with a repertoire-size bias correction applied to TCR pairs. In a later analysis, false discovery rates were estimated by permuting HLA or CMV assignments 20 times. In a later analysis, co-occurring TCRs were grouped with DBSCAN, and TCRdist sequence similarity was added when clustering was performed within HLA-allele-positive subsets. Repertoires with fewer than 30,000 or more than 120,000 public chains were left out of co-occurrence clustering, as were about 5 repertoires with anomalous nucleotide sharing. TCRdb limited this immuneACCESS table to in-frame rearrangements with V and J called. A share of clones is missing; checked studies link under half to unresolved V genes, and the rest is unexplained. That table is the source of V, J and clone size, and D and trimming were worked out from the DNA. For this sample there are about 150,000 clones; roughly 77% appear just once. The ten largest clones represent around 7.2% of the sample.

CDR3 length: 14 amino acids, cysteine to phenylalanine. Only the CDR3 part of the read is kept: 42 bases, read in frame from the first base. Trimming at the junction amounts to 2 bases on V and 6 bases on J, and the germline ends lie 17 bases apart. Taken from the germline V gene (reference sequence), the CDR1 and CDR2 loops are GTSNPN and SVGIG. This TCR came from a man aged 25-45 years in good health and CMV-seropositive. Source material: PBMCs. Rearrangement joined TRBV30 to TRBJ2-7; the D region possibly corresponds to TRBD1 (7 bases align). The bases are TGTGCCTGGAGTCCAGGGGGGACGAACGGCGAGCAGTACTTC. This yields the protein CAWSPGGTNGEQYF.